The 20 T cell receptor beta chains below come from one sample, sequenced in a study of cytomegalovirus exposure and HLA in healthy donors. With 60 Vbeta and 13 Jbeta primers, the PCR was carried out. Profiling relied on immunoSEQ multiplex PCR, and the TCRdb table lists in-frame clones only, not all of them. The data show about 96,000 clones, over 75% seen once. Sequenced sample: PBMCs. These receptors all come from a middle-aged man in good health and CMV-seropositive.

V usage is TRBV19 and J usage is TRBJ1-1, with a weak D call TRBD1 (5 bases). CDR1 LNHDA and CDR2 SQIVND come from the germline V gene (reference sequence). This CDR3 comprises 13 residues. Trimming cost V 6 bases and J 8 bases, with 16 bases left between them. The CDR3 loop reads CASSQQALLEAFF. CDR3 DNA sequence: TGTGCCAGTAGCCAACAGGCTCTGCTCGAAGCTTTCTTT.

This chain connects TRBV9 to TRBJ2-5, with D maybe TRBD1 (5 bases). The CDR3 spans 15 residues. Trimming cost V 2 bases and J 5 bases, with 16 bases left between them. Germline V gene data show CDR1 as SGDLS and CDR2 as YYNGEE. The CDR3 coding sequence is TGTGCCAGCAGCGTCGGAACCCAGGGCGGCGAGACCCAGTACTTC. Translation gives CASSVGTQGGETQYF.

The V and J genes are TRBV2 and TRBJ2-3, with D tentatively TRBD2 (7 bases). From germline, CDR1 is SNHLY and CDR2 FYNNEI. The CDR3 runs 16 residues. Trimming cost V 6 bases and J 2 bases, with 18 bases left between them. CDR3 nucleotides: TGTGCCAGCAGAAAGACCCGGGGGGCCTACACAGATACGCAGTATTTT. Its protein is CASRKTRGAYTDTQYF.

This sequence joins TRBV5-7 and TRBJ1-3; 8 bases are shared with TRBD1. TRBV5-7 is noted as an ORF with a role that remains uncertain. The junction had 4 bases not matched to a gene; V was cut back by 5 bases and J by 0 bases. The CDR3 is 15 amino acids. CDR3 sequence reads: CASSEDRVSGNTIYF. CDR3 in DNA: TGTGCCAGCAGTGAGGACAGGGTCTCTGGAAACACCATATATTTT.

The chain joins TRBV21-1 to TRBJ1-1. TRBV21-1 represents a pseudogene. This CDR3 is 14 amino acids long. The CDR3 bases are TGTGCCAGCAGCACGGGGGGGGACGGCGGCGCGGCTTTCTTT. It encodes CASSTGGDGGAAFF.

V is TRBV30 and J is TRBJ1-1; 7 bases are a match to TRBD1. Trimming took 0 bases from V and 5 from J; bases not matched to a gene: 3. There are 13 residues in the CDR3. Germline V gene data show CDR1 as GTSNPN and CDR2 as SVGIG (reference sequence). CDR3 bases: TGTGCCTGGAGTGTACAGGGGTCGACTGAAGCTTTCTTT. Its translation: CAWSVQGSTEAFF.

The gene calls are TRBV18 and TRBJ1-2, with D perhaps TRBD1 (6 bases). The V gene's germline CDR1 is KGHSH and CDR2 LQKENI. Trimming removed 3 bases from V and 7 bases from J, with 12 bases in between. This CDR3 spans 13 amino acids. The CDR3 here is CASSPTGTGGYTF. CDR3 DNA: TGTGCCAGCTCACCGACAGGAACCGGTGGCTACACCTTC.

The chain's CDR3 is CASRVEQGARYTF. The CDR3 region has the DNA TGTGCCAGCAGGGTTGAACAGGGGGCTCGCTACACCTTC. This chain joins TRBV6-5 and TRBJ1-2, with 9 bases identical to TRBD1. Looked up from germline, CDR1 is MNHEY and CDR2 is SVGAGI. The V and J ends lost 6 bases and 9 bases, in that order; junction bases with no gene match: 8. The CDR3 extends over 13 amino acids.

The sample holds a few counts of this clone. The chain links TRBV11-2 to TRBJ1-2; 9 positions match TRBD1. The J segment lost 7 bases and the V segment lost 3 bases, leaving 3 bases of the junction unmatched. Germline V gives CDR1 SGHAT, CDR2 FQNNGV. The CDR3 length is 13 residues. In DNA, the CDR3 is TGTGCCAGCAGCTTTGGGACAGGGAGTGGCTACACCTTC. Its translation is CASSFGTGSGYTF.

The chain uses TRBV27 and TRBJ1-4; D may be TRBD1 (6 bases). Between the trimmed V and J ends, which lost 3 bases and 5 bases, there was a span of 13 bases. This CDR3 region has 15 residues. Germline loops: CDR1 MNHEY, CDR2 SMNVEV (reference sequence). The DNA for the CDR3 is TGTGCCAGCAGTTTGGTGGGGGCCGGCAATGAAAAACTGTTTTTT. Translation gives CASSLVGAGNEKLFF.

This chain connects TRBV19 to TRBJ2-5, with TRBD2 matching over 7 bases. After removal of 6 bases from V and 2 bases from J, the junction contained 12 bases not matched to a gene. Germline CDR1 is LNHDA and CDR2 is SQIVND (reference sequence). The CDR3 is made up of 16 amino acids. The DNA for the CDR3 is TGTGCCAGTAGCCAGTATAGTGGGGGGGAACAAGAGACCCAGTACTTC. Encoded protein: CASSQYSGGEQETQYF. The whole variable domain, remainder taken from reference TRBV19 and TRBJ2-5, is DGGITQSPKYLFRKEGQNVTLSCEQNLNHDAMYWYRQDPGQGLRLIYYSQIVNDFQKGDIAEGYSVSREKKESFPLTVTSAQKNPTAFYLCASSQYSGGEQETQYFGPGTRLLVL.

This chain connects TRBV7-2 to TRBJ2-7; TRBD1 aligns across 8 bases. J was trimmed by 2 bases and V by 5 bases; bases with no gene match: 2. The CDR3 is made up of 13 amino acids. CDR1 is SGHTA, CDR2 FQGNSA, per germline. CDR3: CASSPQGAYEQYF. The CDR3, as DNA: TGTGCCAGCAGCCCACAGGGGGCCTACGAGCAGTACTTC.

The V gene is TRBV7-9, the J gene TRBJ2-7, with a tentative D call TRBD2 (6 bases). Per germline, CDR1 SEHNR and CDR2 FQNEAQ (reference sequence). This CDR3 comprises 14 residues. V was shortened by 7 bases and J by 3 bases, with 16 bases between the two germline ends. The DNA for the CDR3 is TGTGCCAGCAACCCCGTCGGGGGAGGCTACGAGCAGTACTTC. Translated, it gives CASNPVGGGYEQYF.

Details on this clone: One junction end disagrees with the germline gene, perhaps due to a read error. The chain links TRBV4-1 to TRBJ1-6; 7 bases are shared with TRBD1. The CDR3 runs to 15 residues. CDR1 and CDR2 from the germline V gene are MGHRA and YSYEKL. The CDR3 DNA follows: TGCGCCAGCAGCCATGGACAGGCATATAATTCACCCCTCAACTTT. Its protein product is CASSHGQAYNSPLNF.

In the case of this clone: A read error may produce the germline difference seen at one junction end. Other DNA sequences in the same sample also yield this CDR3. This chain joins TRBV7-7 and TRBJ2-5, with a weak D call TRBD2 (7 bases). The CDR3 runs 14 residues. Germline values: CDR1 SSHAT, CDR2 FNYEAQ (reference sequence). The CDR3 here is CASSLGGAGETQYF. The CDR3 nucleotides are TGTGCTAGCAGCTTGGGGGGGGCAGGGGAGACCCAGTACTTC.

The V and J genes are TRBV15 and TRBJ2-7, with D unresolved. The CDR3 is 13 residues long. V was clipped by 4 bases and J by 3 bases, with 10 bases between them. Germline V gene sequence: CDR1 LNHNV, CDR2 YYDKDF (reference sequence). The CDR3 DNA reads TGTGCCACCAGCATTGGTCCGGGCTACGAGCAGTACTTC. It yields the protein CATSIGPGYEQYF.

V gene TRBV28 combines with J gene TRBJ1-5; D uncertain. Trimming took off 1 base at V and 3 bases at J, with 10 bases between the two ends. Per the germline V gene, CDR1 is MDHEN and CDR2 is SYDVKM. The CDR3 is 15 amino acids. The CDR3 loop reads CASSLFGVVNQPQHF. The CDR3 DNA reads TGTGCCAGCAGTTTATTCGGGGTCGTCAATCAGCCCCAGCATTTT.

This rearrangement joins TRBV6-5 to TRBJ1-5; 7 positions agree with TRBD1. This CDR3 comprises 14 residues. Germline V gene data show CDR1 as MNHEY and CDR2 as SVGAGI. V lost 7 bases, J lost 7 bases, and 10 bases stayed unmatched. DNA for the CDR3: TGTGCCAGCAAGCAGTTAGACAGGGACCAGCCCCAGCATTTT. It is translated as CASKQLDRDQPQHF.

The chain joins TRBV9 to TRBJ1-2; the match to TRBD1 covers 7 bases. Germline-derived CDR1 and CDR2 are SGDLS and YYNGEE. The V segment lost 0 bases and the J segment 7 bases; nucleotides outside the gene matches: 12. This CDR3 is 16 amino acids long. CDR3 in amino acids: CASSVGGFTGESGYTF. DNA for the CDR3: TGTGCCAGCAGCGTAGGGGGGTTTACAGGGGAAAGTGGCTACACCTTC. Variable domain in full (rest from reference TRBV9 and TRBJ1-2): DSGVTQTPKHLITATGQRVTLRCSPRSGDLSVYWYQQSLDQGLQFLIQYYNGEERAKGNILERFSAQQFPDLHSELNLSSLELGDSALYFCASSVGGFTGESGYTFGSGTRLTVV.

The rearrangement joins TRBV18 to TRBJ2-5, with D unclear. Germline CDR1 KGHSH, CDR2 LQKENI. Trimming left V 3 bases short and J 4 bases short, with 15 bases between. The CDR3 has 15 amino acids. CDR3 loop: CASSPGSLRGETQYF. In nucleotides, the CDR3 is TGTGCCAGCTCACCTGGGTCTCTCAGAGGAGAGACCCAGTACTTC.